The rows below give T cell receptor beta chains drawn from one sample of a study of blood T cells in healthy people across ages. TCRdb fed the 5' RACE reads into MiXCR, producing one record per CDR3 protein. This sample has hundreds of thousands of distinct CDR3 sequences, with roughly a quarter found just once. The data were also submitted as part of a second study, on T cells of mothers and their children.

The sample taken for sequencing was blood. The receptors were gathered from a boy between 2 and 10 years old in good health. CDR3s leave out the opening cysteine and the closing phenylalanine or tryptophan. Each record gives: J gene, V gene, CDR3 protein.

J: TRBJ1-3; V: TRBV4-2; CDR3: ASSQDRTGAISGNTIY
J: TRBJ1-4; V: TRBV15; CDR3: ATSREWQRNEKLF
J: TRBJ1-2; V: TRBV5-1; CDR3: ASSVRTGGSSGYT
J: TRBJ2-5; V: TRBV7-9; CDR3: ASSLSGARQETQY
J: .; V: TRBV20-1; CDR3: SAPSGPNYEQY
J: TRBJ1-4; V: TRBV6-5; CDR3: ASSRMVREKLF
J: TRBJ1-1; V: TRBV4-3; CDR3: ASSQDSHDSGRVGTEAF
J: TRBJ2-7; V: TRBV29-1; CDR3: SGRQDYEQY
J: TRBJ1-4; V: TRBV7-9; CDR3: ASSSSAGGSEKLF
J: TRBJ1-1; V: TRBV18; CDR3: ASSPTGQGGTEAF
J: TRBJ1-1; V: TRBV15; CDR3: ATSTSNGGHQNTEAF
J: TRBJ2-2; V: TRBV2; CDR3: ASRPGTSGTGELF
J: TRBJ1-2; V: TRBV7-9; CDR3: ASSQRQTGGYT
J: TRBJ2-1; V: TRBV11-2; CDR3: ASLRRLAGNEQF
J: TRBJ2-4; V: TRBV5-6; CDR3: ASSPRGASKNIQY
J: TRBJ2-1; V: TRBV20-1; CDR3: SASLLTREQF
J: TRBJ2-7; V: TRBV9; CDR3: ASSVDEGPFYEQY
J: TRBJ2-5; V: TRBV7-9; CDR3: ASSLEGWQETQY
J: TRBJ1-5; V: TRBV7-2; CDR3: ASSLGGVQPQH
J: TRBJ1-2; V: TRBV10-3; CDR3: ASTKMDGPSYGYT
J: TRBJ1-1; V: TRBV9; CDR3: ASSARGTGPTEAF
J: TRBJ2-3; V: TRBV5-1; CDR3: ASSLLGFGTDTQY
J: TRBJ1-1; V: TRBV7-9; CDR3: ASSLRGFQAF
J: TRBJ1-2; V: TRBV7-2; CDR3: ASSSGYEGYT
J: TRBJ2-1; V: TRBV14; CDR3: ASSQDSGRSHSYNEQF
J: TRBJ2-5; V: TRBV2; CDR3: ASSRDTEETQY
J: TRBJ2-5; V: TRBV20-1; CDR3: SAKTSGDQETQY
J: .; V: TRBV14; CDR3: ASSLLGLGEGEQY
J: TRBJ2-7; V: TRBV25-1; CDR3: ASQGQGRYEQY
J: TRBJ2-3; V: TRBV19; CDR3: ASSGGATPSTDTQY
J: TRBJ2-7; V: TRBV9; CDR3: ASSPRPDPSDEQY
J: TRBJ2-5; V: TRBV5-1; CDR3: ASSLLGTGLQETQY
J: TRBJ2-7; V: TRBV12-3/TRBV12-4; CDR3: ASSLNGQSIGEQY
J: TRBJ2-2; V: TRBV6-2/TRBV6-3; CDR3: ASSRPWRAGAGELF
J: TRBJ2-3; V: TRBV4-1; CDR3: ASSQALAGSTNTQY
J: TRBJ2-5; V: TRBV29-1; CDR3: SVGRGTWETQY
J: TRBJ2-3; V: TRBV12-3/TRBV12-4; CDR3: ASRDSGRSDTQY
J: TRBJ2-5; V: TRBV9; CDR3: ASSTSQSTGQLETQY
J: TRBJ2-5; V: TRBV10-3; CDR3: AIMPSGGEETQY
J: TRBJ2-7; V: TRBV29-1; CDR3: SVEVFGTYEQY
J: TRBJ2-7; V: TRBV20-1; CDR3: SASSGGSPYEQY
J: TRBJ2-1; V: TRBV29-1; CDR3: SVDPGLGNEQF
J: TRBJ1-6; V: TRBV7-9; CDR3: ASSTTGGNNSPLH
J: TRBJ1-4; V: TRBV6-6; CDR3: ASSYGGEGKLF
J: TRBJ1-4; V: TRBV20-1; CDR3: SARLPGNEKLF
J: TRBJ2-3; V: TRBV24-1; CDR3: ATSDSRDRSTDTQY
J: TRBJ1-1; V: TRBV25-1; CDR3: ASSEIQGMNTEAF
J: TRBJ2-4; V: TRBV15; CDR3: ATSRALGDFLAKNIQY